One and the same sample provided the 11 T cell receptor beta chains below, sequenced in a study of T cell clonality in common variable immunodeficiency. Clones were read by immunoSEQ multiplex PCR, and TCRdb kept only the in-frame ones, dropping some. Altogether about 50,000 clones were found in the sample, and no singletons occur. The sequenced material came from peripheral blood mononuclear cells. Every receptor here comes from a person between 18 and 75 years old in good health.

There are many counts of this clone. The CDR3 end lies 3 residues beyond the end of the read and is filled in from the germline J gene. V is TRBV7-3 and J is TRBJ1-1, with D perhaps matching TRBD1 (5 bases). The CDR3 has 13 residues. Germline CDR1 and CDR2: SGHTA and FQGTGA. Trimming stripped 2 bases from V and 5 bases from J, with 9 bases between. CDR3 region: CASSLQQDTEAFF. The DNA read from the CDR3 is TGTGCCAGCAGCTTACAACAGGATACTGAA. Together with reference TRBV7-3 and TRBJ1-1, the CDR3 gives the full variable domain: GAGVSQTPSNKVTEKGKYVELRCDPISGHTALYWYRQSLGQGPEFLIYFQGTGAADDSGLPNDRFFAVRPEGSVSTLKIQRTERGDSAVYLCASSLQQDTEAFFGQGTRLTVV.

This clone was seen repeatedly, ten times or more. The CDR3 end is not reached by the read, which stops 3 residues before it; the germline J gene fills it in. V is TRBV5-1 and J is TRBJ1-5, with a weak D call TRBD1 (5 bases). Trimming stripped 2 bases from V and 5 bases from J, with 11 bases between. CDR1 and CDR2 from the germline V gene are SGHRS and YFSETQ. CDR3 length equals 14 residues. CDR3 protein: CASSFDSFDQPQHF. The CDR3 DNA, read in part, is TGCGCCAGCAGCTTTGACAGTTTCGATCAGCCC.

On this clone: The read comes to an end 3 residues before the CDR3 does, leaving the germline J gene to fill in the end. The chain uses TRBV2 and TRBJ2-7; D possibly corresponds to TRBD1 (6 bases). The CDR3 runs to 14 residues. The germline CDR1 and CDR2 sequences are SNHLY and FYNNEI. Between the trimmed V and J ends, which lost 8 bases and 4 bases, there was a span of 18 bases. The covered CDR3 bases are TGTGCCAGCCAGGTGCCAGGGGTGCTTTACGAG. It encodes CASQVPGVLYE. The whole CDR3 protein is CASQVPGVLYEQYF.

With respect to this clone: Given a much more abundant clone one base away, this may be a read error. The read gets to within 3 residues of the CDR3 end, and the germline J gene fills in the rest. The V gene is TRBV5-1, the J gene TRBJ2-5; D remains unclear. CDR3 length: 14 amino acids. The germline CDR1 and CDR2 sequences are SGHRS and YFSETQ. The sequenced part of the CDR3 DNA is TGCGCCAGCATCCCTTCGTTAGGCACAGATACC. Its protein is CASIPSLGTDT. The full CDR3 protein reads CASIPSLGTDTQYF.

The sample holds many counts of this clone. The CDR3 loop reads CASSYGTGERNSPLHF. The part of the CDR3 DNA that was read is TGTGCCAGCAGCTACGGGACAGGGGAAAGGAATTCACCC. This rearrangement joins TRBV5-4 to TRBJ1-6; 10 nucleotides agree with TRBD1. The read comes to an end 3 residues before the CDR3 does, leaving the germline J gene to fill in the end. Germline V CDR1 and CDR2: SGHNT, YYREEE (reference sequence). Losses at the gene ends were 3 bases for V and 7 bases for J; bases not matched to a gene: 7. The CDR3 totals 16 residues.

This clone was recorded at least ten times. The read halts 3 residues ahead of the CDR3 end, with the missing end drawn from the germline J gene. V is TRBV7-9 and J is TRBJ1-4; 7 nucleotides agree with TRBD1. The junction had 8 bases not matched to a gene; V was cut back by 8 bases and J by 8 bases. Germline CDR1 is SEHNR and CDR2 is FQNEAQ (reference sequence). This CDR3 is 13 amino acids long. The CDR3 loop reads CASEKGRGEKLFF. Incomplete CDR3 DNA: TGTGCCAGCGAAAAGGGCAGGGGGGAAAAA.

Many counts were recorded for this clone. Coverage ceases 3 residues before the CDR3 finishes, and the germline J gene fills in the end. The chain has TRBV28 and TRBJ2-1; 8 bases are shared with TRBD2. Per germline, CDR1 MDHEN and CDR2 SYDVKM. Unmatched junction bases numbered 4, after V lost 8 bases and J lost 1 base. The CDR3 runs to 14 residues. The sequenced CDR3 bases are TGTGCCAGCCTGGCTAGCGGGTCCTACAATGAG. It codes for CASLASGSYNE. The complete CDR3 sequence is CASLASGSYNEQFF.

Comment on this clone: The read falls 3 residues short of the CDR3 end, and the missing part is taken from the germline J gene. The rearrangement joins TRBV10-2 to TRBJ1-2; 7 bases match TRBD1. The J segment lost 4 bases and the V segment lost 2 bases, leaving 10 bases of the junction unmatched. The CDR3 is made up of 16 amino acids. Germline CDR1 reads WSHSY; CDR2 reads SAAADI. This chain's CDR3 is CASSEPDRKVSYGYTF. The CDR3 DNA, read in part, is TGCGCCAGCAGTGAGCCGGACAGGAAGGTAAGCTATGGC.

The table lists this clone with many counts. The read is 3 residues too short to cover the CDR3 end, so that end is filled in from the germline J gene. The chain joins TRBV30 to TRBJ2-3, with D perhaps TRBD2 (7 bases). This CDR3 is built from 15 residues. V was shortened by 0 bases and J by 3 bases, with 13 bases between the two germline ends. CDR1 is GTSNPN, CDR2 SVGIG, per germline (reference sequence). The CDR3: CAWSVGGGLTDTQYF. Incomplete CDR3 DNA: TGTGCCTGGAGTGTTGGGGGGGGCCTAACAGATACG.

This clone was detected many times. The read terminates 3 residues ahead of where the CDR3 ends, so the germline J gene completes it. The V call is TRBV20-1, the J call TRBJ2-5; 7 positions match TRBD2. The CDR3 runs to 13 residues. Germline V gives CDR1 DFQATT, CDR2 SNEGSKA (reference sequence). The V gene end was trimmed by 4 bases and the J gene end by 1 base; junction bases not matched to a gene: 3. CDR3 sequence: CSATGTTQETQYF. CDR3 bases read: TGCAGTGCTACTGGGACTACCCAAGAGACC.

About this clone: The read comes to an end 3 residues before the CDR3 does, leaving the germline J gene to fill in the end. The V and J genes are TRBV5-1 and TRBJ1-2; D may be TRBD1 (5 bases). The CDR3 is 12 amino acids. CDR1 and CDR2 from the germline V gene are SGHRS and YFSETQ. CDR3 sequence reads: CASSLEGHDYTF. The part of the CDR3 DNA that was read is TGCGCCAGCAGCTTGGAGGGGCACGAC.